Below are 23 T cell receptor beta chains sequenced from a single sample in a study of blood T cell repertoires in COVID-19. Generated by immunoSEQ multiplex PCR, the TCRdb table keeps only in-frame clones and is missing some. The sample yields 100,000 to 150,000 clones, about 70% seen once. Sequencing used peripheral blood. All receptors come from a man aged 80 or over with COVID-19, enrolled during active disease.

The J gene is TRBJ2-1, the V gene TRBV28; 7 nucleotides agree with TRBD1. Germline assignment: CDR1 MDHEN and CDR2 SYDVKM. CDR3 length: 16 amino acids. J was trimmed by 2 bases and V by 6 bases; bases with no gene match: 10. This CDR3 is CASSQSTGYTYNEQFF. CDR3 sequence (DNA): TGTGCCAGCAGCCAATCGACAGGGTATACCTACAATGAGCAGTTCTTC.

V is TRBV5-1 and J is TRBJ2-1, with a possible D match to TRBD1 (5 bases). Germline-derived CDR1 and CDR2 are SGHRS and YFSETQ. Between the trimmed V and J ends, which lost 0 bases and 1 base, there was a span of 11 bases. This CDR3 contains 16 residues. CDR3: CASSLVGDISYNEQFF. For the CDR3, the DNA is TGCGCCAGCAGCTTGGTAGGGGATATTTCCTACAATGAGCAGTTCTTC.

This chain connects TRBV10-3 to TRBJ2-2; 9 positions match TRBD1. The V and J ends lost 3 bases and 4 bases, in that order; junction bases with no gene match: 6. In germline, CDR1 is ENHRY, CDR2 SYGVKD. This CDR3 comprises 16 residues. In DNA form, the CDR3 reads TGTGCCATCAGTGATCCCGACAGGGGGTCCACCGGGGAGCTGTTTTTT. Its protein product is CAISDPDRGSTGELFF.

This clone was seen a few times. The V and J genes are TRBV6-6 and TRBJ1-1; D unresolved. The length of the CDR3 is 13 residues. Germline lookup yields CDR1 MNHNY and CDR2 SVGAGI (reference sequence). The germline V and J ends were trimmed by 4 bases and 0 bases, with 6 bases remaining between them. DNA of the CDR3: TGTGCCAGCAGTTCCCGGGTGAACACTGAAGCTTTCTTT. This translates into CASSSRVNTEAFF.

V usage is TRBV5-6 and J usage is TRBJ1-5; D ambiguous. The V end lost 1 base, the J end lost 2 bases, and 10 bases lay between the germline ends. The CDR3 spans 15 residues. Germline CDR1 reads SGHDT; CDR2 reads YYEEEE. This CDR3 is CASSLNGVGNQPQHF. The CDR3 coding sequence is TGTGCCAGCAGCTTGAACGGGGTAGGCAATCAGCCCCAGCATTTT.

The chain combines TRBV7-2 with TRBJ2-7; D might be TRBD2 (6 bases). From germline, CDR1 is SGHTA and CDR2 FQGNSA. This CDR3 has 15 amino acids. Trimming pared 1 base from V and 0 bases from J, leaving 10 bases between. In nucleotides, the CDR3 is TGTGCCAGCAGCTTAGGGGTAGCGGTCTCCTACGAGCAGTACTTC. Translating it yields CASSLGVAVSYEQYF. The complete variable domain, with remaining parts taken from reference TRBV7-2 and TRBJ2-7, reads GAGVSQSPSNKVTEKGKDVELRCDPISGHTALYWYRQSLGQGLEFLIYFQGNSAPDKSGLPSDRFSAERTGGSVSTLTIQRTQQEDSAVYLCASSLGVAVSYEQYFGPGTRLTVT.

This clone was observed at least ten times. This chain links TRBV19 with TRBJ2-6, with no clear D. V was clipped by 3 bases and J by 4 bases, with 7 bases between them. Germline CDR1 LNHDA, CDR2 SQIVND (reference sequence). The CDR3 covers 14 residues. The CDR3 coding sequence is TGTGCCAGTAGTATCCCTTCGGGGGCCAACGTCCTGACTTTC. It is translated as CASSIPSGANVLTF.

This chain joins TRBV9 and TRBJ1-6; no firm D call. Germline V gene lookup returns CDR1 SGDLS and CDR2 YYNGEE. Trimming pared 0 bases from V and 4 bases from J, leaving 5 bases between. The CDR3 runs to 14 residues. The CDR3 bases are TGTGCCAGCAGCGTAGATCTGTATAATTCACCCCTCCACTTT. This codes for CASSVDLYNSPLHF. The variable domain in full, with the rest retrieved from reference TRBV9 and TRBJ1-6, is DSGVTQTPKHLITATGQRVTLRCSPRSGDLSVYWYQQSLDQGLQFLIQYYNGEERAKGNILERFSAQQFPDLHSELNLSSLELGDSALYFCASSVDLYNSPLHFGNGTRLTVT.

The rearrangement joins TRBV28 to TRBJ1-3; 8 bases are a match to TRBD1. V shed 5 bases, J shed 4 bases, and the junction held 10 bases outside the gene matches. The germline V gene has CDR1 MDHEN and CDR2 SYDVKM. The CDR3 length is 16 residues. The CDR3, as DNA: TGTGCCAGCAGTCCCCCGGACAGGGAGTCCGGAAACACCATATATTTT. Its protein is CASSPPDRESGNTIYF.

Of note for this clone: Compared with germline, one end of the junction differs, possibly owing to a read error. The V gene is TRBV12-3 or TRBV12-4, the J gene TRBJ2-1; D is possibly TRBD1 (5 bases). CDR3 length equals 12 residues. This chain's CDR3 is CASSADNKEQFF. CDR3 DNA: TGTGCCAGCAGTGCGGACAACAAGGAGCAGTTCTTC.

The chain is built from TRBV5-1 and TRBJ2-1; D perhaps matches TRBD1 (6 bases). The CDR3 sequence is 15 residues long. Per the germline V gene, CDR1 is SGHRS and CDR2 is YFSETQ. Deletions cut 5 bases from V and 0 bases from J, with 12 bases between. The CDR3 is CASSSTGSSYNEQFF. CDR3 bases: TGCGCCAGCAGTTCCACAGGGAGCTCCTACAATGAGCAGTTCTTC.

This chain uses TRBV19 with TRBJ2-1, with TRBD2 matching over 12 bases. This CDR3 is 18 amino acids long. In germline, CDR1 is LNHDA, CDR2 SQIVND (reference sequence). J lost 7 bases, V lost 5 bases, and 15 bases had no gene match. The DNA for the CDR3 is TGTGCCAGTAGTCCCCCTCCCTTGACTAGCGGGAGATTTAATGAGCAGTTCTTC. This encodes CASSPPPLTSGRFNEQFF.

The chain links TRBV9 to TRBJ2-5, with 13 bases lining up with TRBD2. The CDR3 has 14 residues. In germline, CDR1 is SGDLS, CDR2 YYNGEE. V lost 3 bases and J lost 7; bases outside the gene matches: 3. The DNA of the CDR3 is TGTGCCAGCAGCGAGCGACTAGCGGGAGGGACCCAGTACTTC. It yields the protein CASSERLAGGTQYF. Complete variable domain (other parts from reference TRBV9 and TRBJ2-5): DSGVTQTPKHLITATGQRVTLRCSPRSGDLSVYWYQQSLDQGLQFLIQYYNGEERAKGNILERFSAQQFPDLHSELNLSSLELGDSALYFCASSERLAGGTQYFGPGTRLLVL.

This clone has only a few counts. The J gene is TRBJ1-2, the V gene TRBV7-3, with no clear D. Trimming cost V 4 bases and J 2 bases, with 11 bases left between them. Germline CDR1 and CDR2: SGHTA and FQGTGA. The CDR3 is made up of 14 amino acids. Here the CDR3 reads CASSSTGNNYGYTF. Written as DNA, the CDR3 is TGTGCCAGCAGCTCAACCGGGAACAACTATGGCTACACCTTC.

This clone was counted a few times. The chain links TRBV5-1 to TRBJ1-1, with D possibly TRBD1 on 5 matching bases. Germline V gene data show CDR1 as SGHRS and CDR2 as YFSETQ. V was pared by 3 bases and J by 5 bases, with 17 bases between. The CDR3 is 15 residues long. The chain's CDR3 is CASSWMQGGGTEAFF. Here the CDR3 DNA reads TGCGCCAGCAGCTGGATGCAGGGCGGTGGGACTGAAGCTTTCTTT.

The count of this clone is one. The rearrangement uses TRBV10-3 and TRBJ2-1; 12 nucleotides agree with TRBD2. The V gene end was trimmed by 7 bases and the J gene end by 6 bases; junction bases not matched to a gene: 4. This CDR3 comprises 14 residues. Germline loops: CDR1 ENHRY, CDR2 SYGVKD. This chain's CDR3 is CAITPSGRANEQFF. CDR3 DNA: TGTGCCATCACACCTAGCGGGAGGGCCAATGAGCAGTTCTTC.

The chain has TRBV9 and TRBJ2-7; weak D call: TRBD2 (5 bases). V dropped 7 bases and J dropped 2 bases, with 13 bases sitting between them. This CDR3 region has 13 residues. Germline V gives CDR1 SGDLS, CDR2 YYNGEE. The chain's CDR3 is CASGRAPTYEQYF. The CDR3 DNA follows: TGTGCCAGCGGGCGGGCCCCCACCTACGAGCAGTACTTC.

J is TRBJ1-2 and V is TRBV4-3; 7 bases are a match to TRBD1. Germline V gives CDR1 LGHNA, CDR2 YSLEER. The V and J ends lost 3 bases and 5 bases, in that order; junction bases with no gene match: 9. The CDR3 extends over 15 amino acids. This CDR3 is CASSHPTTGIYGYTF. CDR3 sequence (DNA): TGCGCCAGCAGCCATCCTACGACAGGGATTTATGGCTACACCTTC.

This clone has more than one count but fewer than ten. CDR3 nucleotide sequence: TGTGCCAGCAGCAAAAGAGCGGGTTCCTCCTACAATGAGCAGTTCTTC. Its translation: CASSKRAGSSYNEQFF. V gene TRBV7-8 combines with J gene TRBJ2-1; D might be TRBD2 (6 bases). CDR1 is SGHVS, CDR2 FQNEAQ, per germline. The CDR3 covers 16 residues. The V and J ends lost 5 bases and 0 bases respectively, with 14 bases between them.

V gene TRBV7-9 combines with J gene TRBJ2-1, with 10 bases that match TRBD1. The CDR3 is 15 residues long. The V gene end was trimmed by 7 bases and the J gene end by 4 bases; junction bases not matched to a gene: 7. Germline V lookup: CDR1 SEHNR, CDR2 FQNEAQ (reference sequence). CDR3 nucleotide sequence: TGTGCCAGCACCCCGCGGGACAGGGGATACAATGAGCAGTTCTTC. Encoded protein: CASTPRDRGYNEQFF. Complete variable domain (other parts from reference TRBV7-9 and TRBJ2-1): DTGVSQNPRHKITKRGQNVTFRCDPISEHNRLYWYRQTLGQGPEFLTYFQNEAQLEKSRLLSDRFSAERPKGSFSTLEIQRTEQGDSAMYLCASTPRDRGYNEQFFGPGTRLTVL.

This clone showed up just a few times. V gene TRBV6-5 combines with J gene TRBJ1-6, with a possible D match to TRBD1 (5 bases). The length of the CDR3 is 15 residues. CDR1 is MNHEY, CDR2 SVGAGI, per germline. Trimming cost V 4 bases and J 5 bases, with 12 bases left between them. The CDR3 DNA is TGTGCCAGCAGTTGGTTGGGAGGGGATAATTCACCCCTCCACTTT. This gives the protein CASSWLGGDNSPLHF.

The chain recombines TRBV28 with TRBJ2-1; maybe TRBD2 (5 bases). CDR1 MDHEN and CDR2 SYDVKM come from the germline V gene. The CDR3 loop spans 16 amino acids. Trimming took 1 base from V and 5 from J, leaving 15 bases between them. The CDR3 DNA follows: TGTGCCAGCAGTTTATTCAGCGGCCAACTTCACAATGAGCAGTTCTTC. Translated: CASSLFSGQLHNEQFF.

V is TRBV7-3 and J is TRBJ2-1; TRBD2 agrees at 14 bases. This CDR3 has 16 amino acids. Germline V gives CDR1 SGHTA, CDR2 FQGTGA. After removal of 5 bases from V and 7 bases from J, the junction contained 7 bases not matched to a gene. The CDR3 protein is CASSPKGTSGSNEQFF. The CDR3 DNA follows: TGTGCCAGCAGCCCAAAGGGGACTAGCGGGAGTAATGAGCAGTTCTTC.